This entry lists 27 T cell receptor beta chains sequenced from one sample in a study of T-cell memory formation after mild COVID-19. TCRdb called the 5' RACE reads again in MiXCR, with one record for every CDR3 protein. The sample has 450,000 or so distinct CDR3 sequences, about 23% seen once. Material for sequencing was PBMCs or a T cell subset sorted from them (not recorded which). The origin of the receptors is an adult woman who had mild COVID-19 (a few samples of this study predate the infection). Cell type and time point are not known.

This clonotype was detected a few times. V is TRBV19 and J is TRBJ2-6, with TRBD2 matching 7 bases. The V and J ends lost 3 bases and 1 base, in that order; junction bases with no gene match: 9. This CDR3 spans 18 amino acids. Germline CDR1 reads LNHDA; CDR2 reads SQIVND (reference sequence). For the CDR3, the DNA is TGTGCCAGTAGTATTCTGGGACTACCCAGATCTGGGGCCAACGTCCTGACTTTC. Protein sequence: CASSILGLPRSGANVLTF.

This chain connects TRBV20-1 to TRBJ2-1, with 8 bases aligning to TRBD2. Germline assignment: CDR1 DFQATT and CDR2 SNEGSKA (reference sequence). The ends lost 0 bases at V and 12 bases at J; junction bases unmatched: 13. This CDR3 is 15 amino acids long. CDR3 nucleotide sequence: TGCAGTGCTAGAGATCTGCTAGCGGGTGGGGCGTCGCAGTTCTTC. As protein: CSARDLLAGGASQFF.

This clonotype was detected only a few times. This rearrangement joins TRBV7-2 to TRBJ2-7; 11 bases agree with TRBD2. The trim removed 5 bases at V and 3 bases at J, leaving 24 bases unmatched. The CDR3 runs 21 residues. Germline assignment: CDR1 SGHTA and CDR2 FQGNSA. The CDR3 DNA sequence: TGTGCCAGCAGCGACCGGGATCTTAAGCCGGGACTAGCGGCACCCAGCTACGAGCAGTACTTC. Translated, it gives CASSDRDLKPGLAAPSYEQYF.

V is TRBV12-3 or TRBV12-4 and J is TRBJ2-3, with 7 bases fitting TRBD2. Trimming removed 7 bases from V and 0 bases from J; junction bases left unmatched: 13. This CDR3 region has 17 residues. CDR3 in amino acids: CASISPGGSPSTDTQYF. The CDR3 nucleotides are TGTGCCAGCATCTCTCCGGGGGGTTCCCCTAGCACAGATACGCAGTATTTT.

Many counts were recorded for this clonotype. The rearrangement links TRBV7-2 to TRBJ2-7; no definite D call. The germline V gene encodes CDR1 SGHTA and CDR2 FQGNSA. This CDR3 has 13 residues. Between the trimmed V and J ends, which lost 2 bases and 4 bases, there was a span of 9 bases. Here the CDR3 reads CASSLNGPYEQYF. CDR3 DNA sequence: TGTGCCAGCAGCTTAAACGGACCTTACGAGCAGTACTTC.

The chain combines TRBV5-1 with TRBJ2-1, with TRBD2 matching over 11 bases. This CDR3 contains 19 residues. Germline V gene sequence: CDR1 SGHRS, CDR2 YFSETQ. Trimming took 0 bases from V and 4 from J; bases not matched to a gene: 12. Here the CDR3 reads CASSLAGELAGAPYNEQFF. The CDR3 region has the DNA TGCGCCAGCAGCTTGGCCGGGGAACTAGCGGGAGCCCCATACAATGAGCAGTTCTTC.

This rearrangement joins TRBV9 to TRBJ1-2, with TRBD1 as a possible D gene (5 bases). Per the germline V gene, CDR1 is SGDLS and CDR2 is YYNGEE. The CDR3 is 14 amino acids. V lost 0 bases to trimming and J lost 5 bases, with 11 bases between them. The CDR3 bases are TGTGCCAGCAGCGTAGAATCAGGGAGGTATGGCTACACCTTC. It specifies CASSVESGRYGYTF.

The V call is TRBV18, the J call TRBJ2-3, with D unresolved. The V gene lost 3 bases and the J gene lost 3 bases, with 13 bases spanning the gap. The CDR3 runs to 15 residues. The V gene's germline CDR1 is KGHSH and CDR2 LQKENI. CDR3 protein: CASSPGPKGTDTQYF. The CDR3 nucleotides read TGTGCCAGCTCACCGGGTCCCAAGGGTACAGATACGCAGTATTTT.

This clonotype was counted between two and nine times. This chain uses TRBV20-1 with TRBJ1-2; the match to TRBD1 covers 10 bases. This CDR3 contains 17 residues. With V trimmed by 0 bases and J by 5 bases, 12 bases remained unmatched. Germline V gives CDR1 DFQATT, CDR2 SNEGSKA (reference sequence). DNA for the CDR3: TGCAGTGCTAGAGATCGGACAGGGGGATTTTTAGAGTATGGCTACACCTTC. Its translation: CSARDRTGGFLEYGYTF.

The rearrangement uses TRBV5-1 and TRBJ2-1, with 8 bases matching TRBD1. J was trimmed by 6 bases and V by 6 bases; bases with no gene match: 14. Germline assignment: CDR1 SGHRS and CDR2 YFSETQ. The CDR3 loop spans 16 amino acids. CDR3 loop: CASTKIQGALSNEQFF. The CDR3 DNA is TGCGCCAGCACGAAAATTCAGGGGGCGTTGAGCAATGAGCAGTTCTTC.

CDR3 coding DNA: TGCAGTGCTCTTGACGACAGAGAAGCCTACGAGCAGTACTTC. Translation: CSALDDREAYEQYF. This chain joins TRBV20-1 and TRBJ2-7, with D maybe TRBD1 (5 bases). Per the germline V gene, CDR1 is DFQATT and CDR2 is SNEGSKA (reference sequence). The CDR3 loop spans 14 amino acids. Trimming removed 5 bases at V and 2 bases at J, with 16 bases between.

This clonotype appeared a few times. V usage is TRBV12-3 or TRBV12-4 and J usage is TRBJ2-2; a weak D match, TRBD2 (5 bases). The germline V and J ends were trimmed by 2 bases and 5 bases, with 12 bases remaining between them. The length of the CDR3 is 15 residues. CDR3: CASSLSAGGTGELFF. CDR3 DNA: TGTGCCAGCAGTTTATCGGCAGGAGGAACCGGGGAGCTGTTTTTT.

The chain recombines TRBV9 with TRBJ2-2; D may match TRBD1 or TRBD2 (6 bases each). This CDR3 comprises 17 residues. Trimming cost V 3 bases and J 0 bases, with 15 bases left between them. Germline-derived CDR1 and CDR2 are SGDLS and YYNGEE. The CDR3, as DNA: TGTGCCAGCAGCGCCCGATCGGGGGCCCCGAACACCGGGGAGCTGTTTTTT. Translation: CASSARSGAPNTGELFF.

This clonotype was counted at least ten times. The chain has TRBV4-1 and TRBJ2-3; D is perhaps TRBD2 (6 bases). V shed 0 bases and J shed 3 bases, with 10 bases lying between them. CDR3 length: 15 residues. Germline CDR1 reads MGHRA; CDR2 reads YSYEKL. This CDR3 reads CASSQEVGRTDTQYF. The DNA for the CDR3 is TGCGCCAGCAGCCAAGAGGTGGGGAGGACAGATACGCAGTATTTT.

This clonotype was seen a few times. J is TRBJ2-1 and V is TRBV7-3, with TRBD1 matching over 7 bases. Germline V gene sequence: CDR1 SGHTA, CDR2 FQGTGA. The CDR3 contains 15 residues. Losses at the gene ends were 5 bases for V and 7 bases for J; bases not matched to a gene: 11. The CDR3 is CASSPTGTAVNEQFF. CDR3 DNA sequence: TGTGCCAGCAGCCCGACAGGGACAGCTGTAAATGAGCAGTTCTTC.

This chain connects TRBV11-2 to TRBJ2-3; D call uncertain. Trimming took 8 bases from V and 2 from J, leaving 14 bases between them. Germline CDR1 and CDR2: SGHAT and FQNNGV. CDR3 length equals 14 residues. The CDR3 region is CASRPSLLTDTQYF. The CDR3 region has the DNA TGTGCCAGCCGACCGTCACTCCTCACAGATACGCAGTATTTT.

The chain links TRBV11-3 to TRBJ2-5; D is ambiguous. The V gene's germline CDR1 is SGHNT and CDR2 YENEEA. This CDR3 spans 15 amino acids. The germline V and J ends were trimmed by 0 bases and 5 bases, with 13 bases remaining between them. The CDR3 DNA sequence: TGTGCCAGCAGCTTAGATCCTGCAGGTTCGGAGACCCAGTACTTC. It codes for CASSLDPAGSETQYF.

The chain couples TRBV12-3 or TRBV12-4 to TRBJ1-2, with 8 positions matching TRBD1. This CDR3 comprises 13 residues. With V trimmed by 3 bases and J by 8 bases, 5 bases remained unmatched. The CDR3 bases are TGTGCCAGCAGTTTGGACAGGGACCGAGGCTACACCTTC. Translation: CASSLDRDRGYTF.

This clonotype was counted ten times or more. V is TRBV4-2 and J is TRBJ1-1; 9 bases line up with TRBD1. The CDR3 is 13 amino acids. V gave up 4 bases and J gave up 4 bases; unmatched junction bases: 1. CDR1 LGHNA and CDR2 YNFKEQ come from the germline V gene. CDR3 DNA: TGTGCCAGCAGCCCGGACAGGGGCACTGAAGCTTTCTTT. It yields the protein CASSPDRGTEAFF.

The chain is built from TRBV12-3 or TRBV12-4 and TRBJ2-7; maybe TRBD2 (5 bases). Deletions cut 3 bases from V and 7 bases from J, with 13 bases between. The CDR3 has 13 residues. DNA of the CDR3: TGTGCCAGCAGTTTCAGAAATCGGAGGGAGCAGTACTTC. This translates into CASSFRNRREQYF.

This clonotype showed up just a few times. The CDR3 region has the DNA TGTGCCACCAGTGTGGGACAGGGACGAGGAAGCAATGAGCAGTTCTTC. Protein: CATSVGQGRGSNEQFF. This chain links TRBV24-1 with TRBJ2-1, with TRBD1 matching 9 bases. After removal of 5 bases from V and 6 bases from J, the junction contained 10 bases not matched to a gene. Germline lookup yields CDR1 KGHDR and CDR2 SFDVKD. The CDR3 length is 16 residues.

The J gene is TRBJ2-1, the V gene TRBV5-1; 12 nucleotides match TRBD2. Germline V CDR1 and CDR2: SGHRS, YFSETQ. V was pared by 4 bases and J by 4 bases, with 15 bases of the junction left unmatched. The CDR3 has 19 residues. In DNA form, the CDR3 reads TGCGCCAGCAGCCTCCCGGGGCTAGCGGGAGGGGCGGTTTACAATGAGCAGTTCTTC. Translation gives CASSLPGLAGGAVYNEQFF. The full variable domain, in which reference TRBV5-1 and TRBJ2-1 provide the parts outside the CDR3, is KAGVTQTPRYLIKTRGQQVTLSCSPISGHRSVSWYQQTPGQGLQFLFEYFSETQRNKGNFPGRFSGRQFSNSRSEMNVSTLELGDSALYLCASSLPGLAGGAVYNEQFFGPGTRLTVL.

The gene calls are TRBV24-1 and TRBJ2-1; weak D call: TRBD2 (5 bases). Trimming took off 5 bases at V and 7 bases at J, with 14 bases between the two ends. The CDR3 is 14 amino acids. Germline V gene sequence: CDR1 KGHDR, CDR2 SFDVKD. The CDR3 bases are TGTGCCACCAGTGGTGGCGGAGCGGTAAATGAGCAGTTCTTC. Its protein product is CATSGGGAVNEQFF.

V usage is TRBV7-9 and J usage is TRBJ1-1, with D perhaps matching TRBD1 (6 bases). V was pared by 5 bases and J by 4 bases, with 14 bases between. The CDR3 is made up of 14 amino acids. CDR1 SEHNR and CDR2 FQNEAQ come from the germline V gene (reference sequence). The DNA of the CDR3 is TGTGCCAGCAGCCGGACAGCGAAGGGCACTGAAGCTTTCTTT. It translates to CASSRTAKGTEAFF.

In DNA, the CDR3 is TGCGCCAGCAGCGAGTACGGGGAGCAGTACTTC. This sequence encodes CASSEYGEQYF. The chain is built from TRBV5-1 and TRBJ2-7; D is uncertain. Germline-derived CDR1 and CDR2 are SGHRS and YFSETQ. The CDR3 spans 11 residues. V was shortened by 4 bases and J by 7 bases, with 9 bases between the two germline ends.

The sample holds many counts of this clonotype. The J gene is TRBJ2-3, the V gene TRBV6-2 or TRBV6-3; D is ambiguous. CDR3 length: 14 amino acids. V dropped 2 bases and J dropped 6 bases, with 12 bases sitting between them. Germline CDR1 is MNHEY and CDR2 is SVGEGT. Here the CDR3 reads CASSYGSSVDTQYF. The CDR3 DNA follows: TGTGCCAGCAGTTACGGGTCGAGTGTGGATACGCAGTATTTT.

The chain employs TRBV7-6 and TRBJ2-7, with 12 nucleotides matching TRBD1. The CDR3 loop spans 16 amino acids. J gave up 7 bases and V 0 bases, and 7 bases lay outside the gene matches. Germline assignment: CDR1 SGHVS and CDR2 FNYEAQ. DNA of the CDR3: TGTGCCAGCAGCTTAGCACCGGGACAGGGGGCGAGGGAGCAGTACTTC. Its translation is CASSLAPGQGAREQYF.